Following are 28 T cell receptor beta chains from one sample sequenced in a study of cytomegalovirus exposure and HLA in healthy donors (dated by TCRdb to about 2017). The library was obtained by the immunoSEQ multiplex PCR assay. A mixture of 60 forward primers for TCR Vbeta segments and 13 reverse primers for TCR Jbeta segments was used in the multiplex PCR. TCRdb took this table from immuneACCESS and kept in-frame rearrangements with V and J called. Such tables lack part of the clones; where checked against another copy, unresolved V genes explain under half of the gap, and the rest is unexplained. This sample has under 140,000 clones in its table, and 76% of those were observed once. Roughly 13% of the sample comes from the top ten. Sequences were obtained from PBMCs. The receptors originated from a man under 40 in good health and CMV-seropositive.

The chain links TRBV28 to TRBJ1-2, with a possible D match to TRBD1 (6 bases). Trimming pared 5 bases from V and 3 bases from J, leaving 13 bases between. The CDR3 has 14 residues. Germline CDR1 MDHEN, CDR2 SYDVKM. The CDR3 DNA is TGTGCCAGCAGTCCGGGGGGGGCCGACTATGGCTACACCTTC. Translating gives CASSPGGADYGYTF.

A few counts support this clone. The gene calls are TRBV4-3 and TRBJ1-1, with 7 nucleotides matching TRBD1. Unmatched junction bases numbered 5, after V lost 4 bases and J lost 0 bases. There are 15 residues in the CDR3. In germline, CDR1 is LGHNA, CDR2 YSLEER. CDR3 protein: CASSPRQGMNTEAFF. The CDR3 DNA follows: TGCGCCAGCAGCCCTCGACAGGGCATGAACACTGAAGCTTTCTTT.

V and J are TRBV25-1 and TRBJ1-1, with 7 bases fitting TRBD1. The CDR3 runs 15 residues. Germline CDR1 reads MGHDK; CDR2 reads SYGVNS. Germline trimming cut 1 base from V and 1 base from J; bases unmatched to any gene: 3. DNA of the CDR3: TGTGCCAGCAGTGAATCCCACAGGGGGAACACTGAAGCTTTCTTT. Encoded protein: CASSESHRGNTEAFF.

This chain uses TRBV30 with TRBJ2-5, with D possibly TRBD2 on 5 matching bases. With 0 bases removed from V and 7 bases from J, the gap between germline ends came to 6 bases. This CDR3 region has 11 residues. Germline CDR1 GTSNPN, CDR2 SVGIG (reference sequence). CDR3 region: CAWSVRGTQYF. The DNA of the CDR3 is TGTGCCTGGAGTGTACGGGGGACCCAGTACTTC.

This chain joins TRBV11-2 and TRBJ1-6; D is uncertain. The CDR3 sequence is 14 residues long. The V end lost 1 base, the J end lost 7 bases, and 8 bases lay between the germline ends. In germline, CDR1 is SGHAT, CDR2 FQNNGV. The CDR3 loop reads CASSLGPRNSPLHF. As DNA, the CDR3 is TGTGCCAGCAGCTTAGGCCCCAGGAATTCACCCCTCCACTTT.

This rearrangement joins TRBV7-2 to TRBJ2-5; 10 nucleotides match TRBD2. V dropped 4 bases and J dropped 5; count of bases not matched to a gene: 13. Looked up from germline, CDR1 is SGHTA and CDR2 is FQGNSA. This CDR3 comprises 17 residues. CDR3 sequence: CASSSRTSGMRWETQYF. The DNA of the CDR3 is TGTGCCAGCAGCTCGAGGACTAGCGGCATGAGGTGGGAGACCCAGTACTTC.

The chain links TRBV9 to TRBJ1-4; 7 bases align to TRBD1. CDR1 is SGDLS and CDR2 is YYNGEE in the germline V gene. J was trimmed by 7 bases and V by 3 bases; bases with no gene match: 6. The CDR3 is 14 residues long. The CDR3 loop is CASSAGTEIEKLFF. The CDR3 coding sequence is TGTGCCAGCAGCGCCGGGACAGAGATTGAAAAACTGTTTTTT.

This clone was observed once. The germline gene is not matched at one end of the junction; a read error may be the cause. As DNA, the CDR3 is TGTGCTAGCAGCTTAGACGACAGGGGGCCCTACAATGAGCAGTTCTTC. It translates to CASSLDDRGPYNEQFF. The chain recombines TRBV7-7 with TRBJ2-1, with 10 bases fitting TRBD1. The CDR3 sequence is 16 residues long. Looked up from germline, CDR1 is SSHAT and CDR2 is FNYEAQ (reference sequence). Based on the CDR3 plus reference TRBV7-7 and TRBJ2-1, the full variable domain is GAGVSQSPRYKVTKRGQDVTLRCDPISSHATLYWYQQALGQGPEFLTYFNYEAQPDKSGLPSDRFSAERPEGSISTLTIQRTEQRDSAMYRCASSLDDRGPYNEQFFGPGTRLTVL.

The gene calls are TRBV5-4 and TRBJ2-5; the D gene is possibly TRBD1 (5 bases). This CDR3 is built from 11 residues. CDR1 is SGHNT, CDR2 YYREEE, per germline (reference sequence). The V end lost 3 bases, the J end lost 5 bases, and 5 bases lay between the germline ends. The CDR3 sequence: CASSSGETQYF. CDR3 DNA sequence: TGTGCCAGCAGCTCAGGGGAGACCCAGTACTTC.

This clone appeared a few times. The chain employs TRBV25-1 and TRBJ2-5; possibly TRBD2 for D (7 bases). CDR1 and CDR2 (germline): MGHDK, SYGVNS. V was clipped by 4 bases and J by 5 bases, with 11 bases between them. The CDR3 consists of 13 residues. This CDR3 reads CASSGAGAETQYF. The CDR3 bases are TGTGCCAGCAGTGGGGCGGGGGCTGAGACCCAGTACTTC.

J is TRBJ1-1 and V is TRBV6-6; no reliable D call. V lost 0 bases and J lost 1, with 3 bases in between. This CDR3 has 13 amino acids. Germline V gives CDR1 MNHNY, CDR2 SVGAGI (reference sequence). The CDR3 DNA reads TGTGCCAGCAGTTACTCGGCGAACACTGAAGCTTTCTTT. Protein: CASSYSANTEAFF.

This clone was seen more than once but under ten times. The V and J genes are TRBV5-4 and TRBJ2-2, with 13 bases matching TRBD2. Germline trimming cut 0 bases from V and 2 bases from J; bases unmatched to any gene: 4. The CDR3 spans 18 residues. Germline V CDR1 and CDR2: SGHNT, YYREEE (reference sequence). DNA of the CDR3: TGTGCCAGCAGCTTGGGACTAGCGGGGGGAAGAAACACCGGGGAGCTGTTTTTT. This codes for CASSLGLAGGRNTGELFF. Filled out from reference TRBV5-4 and TRBJ2-2, the complete variable domain reads ETGVTQSPTHLIKTRGQQVTLRCSSQSGHNTVSWYQQALGQGPQFIFQYYREEENGRGNFPPRFSGLQFPNYSSELNVNALELDDSALYLCASSLGLAGGRNTGELFFGEGSRLTVL.

The CDR3 is CASSYGLNEKLFF. In DNA form, the CDR3 reads TGTGCCAGCAGTTACGGGCTTAATGAAAAACTGTTTTTT. The rearrangement joins TRBV6-6 to TRBJ1-4; D uncertain. V lost 2 bases and J 4 bases, leaving 5 bases between the germline ends. This CDR3 comprises 13 residues. Germline loops: CDR1 MNHNY, CDR2 SVGAGI (reference sequence).

The genes are TRBV6-5 and TRBJ2-1, with D perhaps TRBD1 (7 bases). This CDR3 spans 16 amino acids. Trimming removed 0 bases at V and 6 bases at J, with 15 bases between. Germline CDR1 MNHEY, CDR2 SVGAGI. CDR3: CASSYSGSGGSNEQFF. The CDR3 DNA reads TGTGCCAGCAGTTACTCTGGGTCAGGGGGGTCCAATGAGCAGTTCTTC.

The genes are TRBV5-6 and TRBJ1-6; 8 bases fit TRBD1. V lost 1 base, J lost 7 bases, and 4 bases stayed unmatched. Germline values: CDR1 SGHDT, CDR2 YYEEEE. CDR3 size: 15 residues. This chain's CDR3 is CASSLQTGANSPLHF. The CDR3, as DNA: TGTGCCAGCAGCTTGCAGACAGGGGCGAATTCACCCCTCCACTTT. Full variable domain (outside the CDR3, taken from reference TRBV5-6 and TRBJ1-6): DAGVTQSPTHLIKTRGQQVTLRCSPKSGHDTVSWYQQALGQGPQFIFQYYEEEERQRGNFPDRFSGHQFPNYSSELNVNALLLGDSALYLCASSLQTGANSPLHFGNGTRLTVT.

J is TRBJ1-1 and V is TRBV28, with 9 nucleotides matching TRBD1. After removal of 10 bases from V and 3 bases from J, the junction contained 3 bases not matched to a gene. Germline V gives CDR1 MDHEN, CDR2 SYDVKM. The CDR3 sequence is 12 residues long. The CDR3 region is CAIQGADTEAFF. As DNA, the CDR3 is TGTGCCATACAGGGGGCGGACACTGAAGCTTTCTTT.

The chain combines TRBV4-1 with TRBJ2-7; TRBD1 aligns across 8 bases. Germline loops: CDR1 MGHRA, CDR2 YSYEKL. CDR3 length: 16 residues. The junction had 10 bases not matched to a gene; V was cut back by 3 bases and J by 3 bases. CDR3 coding DNA: TGCGCCAGCAGCCAGACTCAGGGGGCGACCCACTACGAGCAGTACTTC. Its translation: CASSQTQGATHYEQYF.

This sequence joins TRBV10-3 and TRBJ1-4, with D tentatively TRBD1 (5 bases). The V end lost 2 bases, the J end lost 8 bases, and 15 bases lay between the germline ends. Germline V gene data show CDR1 as ENHRY and CDR2 as SYGVKD. The CDR3 is 15 amino acids. CDR3 in amino acids: CAISEDRPNTEKLFF. The CDR3 coding sequence is TGTGCCATCAGTGAGGACAGACCGAACACCGAAAAACTGTTTTTT.

As to this clone: The germline gene is not matched at one end of the junction; a read error may be the cause. The V gene is TRBV18, the J gene TRBJ2-6; TRBD1 agrees at 7 bases. This CDR3 contains 16 residues. Germline V gene data show CDR1 as KGHSH and CDR2 as LQKENI. The CDR3 protein is CASSPPTGNGANGLTF. The CDR3 DNA is TGTGCCAGCTCACCTCCGACAGGGAACGGGGCCAACGGCCTGACTTTC.

The rearrangement joins TRBV5-4 to TRBJ2-3, with 12 bases that match TRBD2. The CDR3 length is 17 residues. The V gene end was trimmed by 0 bases and the J gene end by 4 bases; junction bases not matched to a gene: 6. Germline V CDR1 and CDR2: SGHNT, YYREEE (reference sequence). The CDR3 bases are TGTGCCAGCAGCTTGGCCATGACTAGCGGGGGCGCAGATACGCAGTATTTT. It encodes CASSLAMTSGGADTQYF.

This chain links TRBV7-9 with TRBJ2-7; D remains unclear. Germline values: CDR1 SEHNR, CDR2 FQNEAQ (reference sequence). The V end lost 5 bases, the J end lost 4 bases, and 6 bases lay between the germline ends. The CDR3 length is 11 residues. CDR3 protein: CASSIQYEQYF. In nucleotides, the CDR3 is TGTGCCAGCAGCATCCAATACGAGCAGTACTTC.

The gene calls are TRBV7-8 and TRBJ1-1, with TRBD1 matching 9 bases. There are 16 residues in the CDR3. V lost 1 base, J lost 3 bases, and 6 bases stayed unmatched. The V gene's germline CDR1 is SGHVS and CDR2 FQNEAQ. The CDR3 reads CASSLGGTGPYTEAFF. The DNA of the CDR3 is TGTGCCAGCAGCTTAGGGGGGACAGGGCCCTACACTGAAGCTTTCTTT. Complete variable domain (other parts from reference TRBV7-8 and TRBJ1-1): GAGVSQSPRYKVAKRGQDVALRCDPISGHVSLFWYQQALGQGPEFLTYFQNEAQLDKSGLPSDRFFAERPEGSVSTLKIQRTQQEDSAVYLCASSLGGTGPYTEAFFGQGTRLTVV.

This rearrangement joins TRBV19 to TRBJ2-3; the D gene is possibly TRBD2 (6 bases). Trimming took off 3 bases at V and 0 bases at J, with 10 bases between the two ends. Per the germline V gene, CDR1 is LNHDA and CDR2 is SQIVND (reference sequence). This CDR3 region has 15 residues. The DNA for the CDR3 is TGTGCCAGTAGTATTGGAAGCGGGAGCACAGATACGCAGTATTTT. Its protein product is CASSIGSGSTDTQYF.

The rearrangement links TRBV30 to TRBJ2-2, with a possible D match to TRBD1 (6 bases). The CDR3 has 15 residues. The V end was cut by 2 bases, the J end by 3 bases, with 13 bases between. The germline V gene has CDR1 GTSNPN and CDR2 SVGIG (reference sequence). CDR3 region: CAWSMRTAYTGELFF. DNA for the CDR3: TGTGCCTGGAGTATGAGGACAGCCTACACCGGGGAGCTGTTTTTT.

The rearrangement joins TRBV4-3 to TRBJ2-3; D call uncertain. Deletions cut 0 bases from V and 3 bases from J, with 10 bases between. The germline CDR1 and CDR2 sequences are LGHNA and YSLEER. The CDR3 contains 15 residues. CDR3 DNA sequence: TGCGCCAGCAGCCAAGAGGCAGGATTTACAGATACGCAGTATTTT. Amino acids: CASSQEAGFTDTQYF.

The chain is built from TRBV4-1 and TRBJ1-5; D ambiguous. The V and J ends lost 1 base and 6 bases respectively, with 16 bases between them. Per the germline V gene, CDR1 is MGHRA and CDR2 is YSYEKL. The length of the CDR3 is 16 residues. The CDR3 reads CASSQGLPRGGQPQHF. The CDR3 DNA sequence: TGCGCCAGCAGCCAAGGGCTACCGAGAGGTGGTCAGCCCCAGCATTTT.

The chain couples TRBV5-5 to TRBJ1-5; D remains ambiguous. The CDR3 runs to 12 residues. CDR1 and CDR2 from the germline V gene are SGHKS and YYEKEE (reference sequence). V was pared by 3 bases and J by 10 bases, with 11 bases between. The CDR3 bases are TGTGCCAGCAGCTCCCCGGGGAATCCCCAGCATTTT. Translating it yields CASSSPGNPQHF.

The V and J genes are TRBV11-2 and TRBJ2-7; TRBD2 aligns across 7 bases. J gave up 6 bases and V 5 bases, and 7 bases lay outside the gene matches. This CDR3 has 13 residues. From germline, CDR1 is SGHAT and CDR2 FQNNGV. For the CDR3, the DNA is TGTGCCAGCAGCCCCGGACTAGTTGCCGAGCAGTACTTC. Protein sequence: CASSPGLVAEQYF. Drawing the rest from reference TRBV11-2 and TRBJ2-7, the complete variable domain is EAGVAQSPRYKIIEKRQSVAFWCNPISGHATLYWYQQILGQGPKLLIQFQNNGVVDDSQLPKDRFSAERLKGVDSTLKIQPAKLEDSAVYLCASSPGLVAEQYFGPGTRLTVT.